A selection of T cell receptor beta chains follows, all from one sample in a study of cytomegalovirus exposure and HLA in healthy donors. Libraries were prepared by immunoSEQ multiplex PCR; TCRdb keeps only in-frame clonotypes and omits some of them. Here the sample spans roughly 180,000 clones, roughly 9.4% being singletons. The sequenced material came from PBMCs. The receptors shown here come from a woman aged 25 to 39 in good health and CMV-seropositive. CDR3s include the opening cysteine and the closing phenylalanine or tryptophan.

J,V,CDR3
TRBJ1-3,TRBV30,CAWSVYTSGNTIYF
TRBJ2-1,TRBV5-1,CASSLDLGSYNEQFF
TRBJ2-1,TRBV29-1,CSGGGNYNEQFF
TRBJ2-7,TRBV18,CASSPPTNKYEQYF
TRBJ1-1,TRBV19,CASSSDGSEAFF
TRBJ2-3,TRBV15,CATAAEESTDTQYF
TRBJ2-1,TRBV4-2,CASSQDLSGPYNEQFF
TRBJ1-2,TRBV5-1,CASSLGTSFYGYTF
TRBJ2-1,TRBV5-1,CASSSTLLAGVMDEQFF
TRBJ2-1,TRBV7-9,CASSSGQIYNEQFF
TRBJ1-3,TRBV29-1,CSVDAGGGGNTIYF
TRBJ1-2,TRBV19,CASSIRDSPYGYTF
TRBJ1-6,TRBV29-1,CSDGPGQGGSPLHF
TRBJ2-2,TRBV4-2,CASSHLGREGRGELFF
TRBJ1-2,TRBV15,CATSPKGDRGSRVGGYTF
TRBJ1-4,TRBV30,CAWRTADATNEKLFF
TRBJ2-7,TRBV7-2,CASSSFRGDEQYF
TRBJ2-7,TRBV6-1,CASREDRGYEQYF
TRBJ2-2,TRBV2,CASRETGVDTGELFF
TRBJ2-5,TRBV14,CASSQLAGDRGETQYF
TRBJ1-3,TRBV5-1,CASSLGFGVGNTIYF
TRBJ1-1,TRBV30,CAWSFGANTEAFF
TRBJ2-7,TRBV6-1,CASSEAGTSVYEQYF
TRBJ2-7,TRBV2,CASSEARIQQYF
TRBJ2-5,TRBV6-5,CATGLAGVETQYF
TRBJ2-5,TRBV10-1,CASRTGKETQYF
TRBJ1-2,TRBV28,CASSPTGARYGYTF
TRBJ2-7,TRBV7-9,CASSLSGGYEQYF
TRBJ2-2,TRBV9,CARRVRGELFF
TRBJ1-1,TRBV7-9,CASSLQGWEAFF
TRBJ2-1,TRBV5-1,CASSFSSTSYNEQFF
TRBJ1-2,TRBV7-9,CASSLVTGPYGYTF
TRBJ2-7,TRBV15,CATSRDRGLAGTYEQYF
TRBJ1-2,TRBV15,CATLKKESVGYTF
TRBJ2-2,TRBV5-1,CASSLPFQGTLNTGELFF
TRBJ1-3,TRBV27,CASSLYPGQGIPGNTIYF
TRBJ1-3,TRBV27,CASSSTGTPGGTIYF
TRBJ2-2,TRBV7-9,CASSLWQFGELFF
TRBJ2-2,TRBV19,CASTGLAGGPGMTGELFF
TRBJ1-2,TRBV15,CATSRTFGSSYGYTF
TRBJ2-2,TRBV7-2,CASSLYTSWVTGELFF
TRBJ1-1,TRBV11-2,CASSLMVRAGWGKGTEAFF
TRBJ1-6,TRBV30,CAWSNHREGNSPLHF
TRBJ2-3,TRBV19,CASSIGGLTDTQYF
TRBJ2-7,TRBV7-6,CASSSYPRSSYEQYF
TRBJ1-5,TRBV19,CASRPETGSRAVNQPQHF
TRBJ2-2,TRBV7-7,CASSRGYTGELFF
TRBJ1-1,TRBV13,CASRPTVGGNTEAFF
TRBJ1-2,TRBV19,CASREEGPYGYTF
NA,TRBV7-3,CASSYKAGTGVYEQYF